The sequence of this TCR beta chain was determined in a study of CXCR3-negative and CXCR3-positive naive CD8 T cells. Through 5' RACE with UMI labels, the TRB cDNA libraries were prepared. TCRdb reanalyzed the 5' RACE reads and collapses them to one entry per CDR3 protein, without DNA. Recorded for this sample: 150,000 or so distinct CDR3 sequences. About this clonotype: Its antigen remains unidentified.

Whole-study results and caveats: Memory cells showed distinct TRBV-TRBJ patterns, while the two naive subsets matched. In both naive subsets diversity was comparably high, whereas memory CD8+ cells showed much lower diversity. When CXCR3-positive naive cells were set against CXCR3-negative naive cells, the former had more hydrophobic TRB CDR3s.

This CDR3 spans 13 amino acids. Per the germline V gene, CDR1 is SGHRS and CDR2 is YFSETQ. The sequencing sample was made of naive CXCR3+ CD8+ T cells from blood. Subset reported: CD45RO-CCR7+CD27+CD95- naive CD8+ T cells expressing CXCR3 (TNR3+). This sequence was found in a human donor in good health. Some clones in this sample may be carry-over from other donors' samples. This sequence joins TRBV5-1 and TRBJ1-1. This chain's CDR3 is CASSEYSHTEAFF.